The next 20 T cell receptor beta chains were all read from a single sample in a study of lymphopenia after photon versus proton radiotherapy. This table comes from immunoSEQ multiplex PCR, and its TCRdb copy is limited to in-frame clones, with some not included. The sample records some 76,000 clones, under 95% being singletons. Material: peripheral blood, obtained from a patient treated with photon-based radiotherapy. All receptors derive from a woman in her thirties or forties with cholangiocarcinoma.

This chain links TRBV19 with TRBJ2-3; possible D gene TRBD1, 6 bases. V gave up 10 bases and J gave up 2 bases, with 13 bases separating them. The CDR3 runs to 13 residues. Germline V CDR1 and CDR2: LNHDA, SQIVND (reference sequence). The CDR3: CATGALATDTQYF. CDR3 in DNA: TGTGCCACAGGGGCCCTAGCCACAGATACGCAGTATTTT.

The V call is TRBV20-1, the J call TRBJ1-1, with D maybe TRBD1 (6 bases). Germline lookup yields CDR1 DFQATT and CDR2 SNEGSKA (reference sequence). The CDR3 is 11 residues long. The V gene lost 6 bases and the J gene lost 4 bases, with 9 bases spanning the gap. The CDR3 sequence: CSAGGGTEAFF. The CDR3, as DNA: TGCAGTGCCGGAGGGGGCACTGAAGCTTTCTTT.

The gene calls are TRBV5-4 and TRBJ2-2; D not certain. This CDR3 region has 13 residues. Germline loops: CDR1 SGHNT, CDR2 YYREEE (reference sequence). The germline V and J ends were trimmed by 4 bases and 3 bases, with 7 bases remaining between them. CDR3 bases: TGTGCCAGCAGCCAACCCCACACCGGGGAGCTGTTTTTT. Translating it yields CASSQPHTGELFF.

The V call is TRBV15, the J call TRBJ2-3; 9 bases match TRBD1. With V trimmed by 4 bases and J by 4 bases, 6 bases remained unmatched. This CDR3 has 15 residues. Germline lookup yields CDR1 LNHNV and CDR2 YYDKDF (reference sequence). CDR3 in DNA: TGTGCCACCAGCAAAGACAGGGGGAAGGCAGATACGCAGTATTTT. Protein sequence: CATSKDRGKADTQYF.

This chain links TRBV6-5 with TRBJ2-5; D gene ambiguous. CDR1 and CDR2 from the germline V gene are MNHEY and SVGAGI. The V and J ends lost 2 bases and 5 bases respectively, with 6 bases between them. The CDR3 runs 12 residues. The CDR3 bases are TGTGCCAGCAGTTACGTGGGGGAGACCCAGTACTTC. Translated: CASSYVGETQYF.

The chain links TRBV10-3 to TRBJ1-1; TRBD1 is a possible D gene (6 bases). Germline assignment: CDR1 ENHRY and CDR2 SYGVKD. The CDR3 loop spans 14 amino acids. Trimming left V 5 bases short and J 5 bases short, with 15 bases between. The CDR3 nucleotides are TGTGCCATCAGTCCGGGGGCCGGGGTAACTGAAGCTTTCTTT. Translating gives CAISPGAGVTEAFF.

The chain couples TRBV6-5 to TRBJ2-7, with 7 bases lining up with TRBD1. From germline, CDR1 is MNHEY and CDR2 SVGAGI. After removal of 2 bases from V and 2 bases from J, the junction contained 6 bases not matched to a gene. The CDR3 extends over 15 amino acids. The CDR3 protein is CASSYRDRSPYEQYF. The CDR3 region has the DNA TGTGCCAGCAGTTACCGGGACAGATCTCCCTACGAGCAGTACTTC.

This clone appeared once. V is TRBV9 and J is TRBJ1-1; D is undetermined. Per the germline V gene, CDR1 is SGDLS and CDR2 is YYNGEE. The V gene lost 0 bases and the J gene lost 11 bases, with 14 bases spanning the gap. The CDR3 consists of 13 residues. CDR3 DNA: TGTGCCAGCAGCGTAGTCGAAGGACCCCCGGCTTTCTTT. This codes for CASSVVEGPPAFF.

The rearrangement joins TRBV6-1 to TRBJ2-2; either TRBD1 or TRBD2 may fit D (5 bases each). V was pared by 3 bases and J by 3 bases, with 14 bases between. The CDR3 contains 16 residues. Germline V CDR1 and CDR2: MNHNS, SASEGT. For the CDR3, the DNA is TGTGCCAGCAGTGATCCTGGGGGTCCGTACACCGGGGAGCTGTTTTTT. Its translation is CASSDPGGPYTGELFF.

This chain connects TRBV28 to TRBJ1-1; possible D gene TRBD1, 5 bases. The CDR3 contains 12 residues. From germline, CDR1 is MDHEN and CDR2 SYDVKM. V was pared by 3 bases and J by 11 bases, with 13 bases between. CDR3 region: CASSFGGMVAFF. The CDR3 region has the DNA TGTGCCAGCAGTTTTGGGGGGATGGTGGCTTTCTTT. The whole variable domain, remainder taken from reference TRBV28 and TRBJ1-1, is DVKVTQSSRYLVKRTGEKVFLECVQDMDHENMFWYRQDPGLGLRLIYFSYDVKMKEKGDIPEGYSVSREKKERFSLILESASTNQTSMYLCASSFGGMVAFFGQGTRLTVV.

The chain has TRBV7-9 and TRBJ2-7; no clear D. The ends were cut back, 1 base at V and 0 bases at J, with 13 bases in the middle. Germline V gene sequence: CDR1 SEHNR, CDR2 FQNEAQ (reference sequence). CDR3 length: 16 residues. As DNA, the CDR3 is TGTGCCAGCAGCTTAGATTCGACTTCTAGCTCCTACGAGCAGTACTTC. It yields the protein CASSLDSTSSSYEQYF.

The CDR3 DNA follows: TGTGCCATCGCAAAACAGGGTGATAGCAATCAGCCCCAGCATTTT. The encoded protein is CAIAKQGDSNQPQHF. The rearrangement uses TRBV10-3 and TRBJ1-5; maybe TRBD1 (6 bases). Trimming stripped 8 bases from V and 0 bases from J, with 14 bases between. The V gene's germline CDR1 is ENHRY and CDR2 SYGVKD. There are 15 residues in the CDR3.

CDR3 sequence (DNA): TGTGCCAGCAGCCAAGGGACTCCCCCTGAGCAGTACTTC. It yields the protein CASSQGTPPEQYF. The rearrangement links TRBV4-2 to TRBJ2-7; D perhaps matches TRBD2 (5 bases). The CDR3 has 13 amino acids. V lost 1 base, J lost 7 bases, and 11 bases lay in between. Germline-derived CDR1 and CDR2 are LGHNA and YNFKEQ.

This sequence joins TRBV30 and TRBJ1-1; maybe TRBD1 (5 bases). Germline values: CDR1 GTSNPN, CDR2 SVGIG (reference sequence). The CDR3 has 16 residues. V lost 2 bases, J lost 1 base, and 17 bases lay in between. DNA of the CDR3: TGTGCCTGGAGTCCATCCATGGGACGGGGGAACACTGAAGCTTTCTTT. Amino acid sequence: CAWSPSMGRGNTEAFF.

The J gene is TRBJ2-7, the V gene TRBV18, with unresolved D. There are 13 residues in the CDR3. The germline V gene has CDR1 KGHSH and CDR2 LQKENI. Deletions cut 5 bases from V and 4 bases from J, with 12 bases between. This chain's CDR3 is CASSSRSGYEQYF. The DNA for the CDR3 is TGTGCCAGCTCATCCCGGTCTGGATACGAGCAGTACTTC.

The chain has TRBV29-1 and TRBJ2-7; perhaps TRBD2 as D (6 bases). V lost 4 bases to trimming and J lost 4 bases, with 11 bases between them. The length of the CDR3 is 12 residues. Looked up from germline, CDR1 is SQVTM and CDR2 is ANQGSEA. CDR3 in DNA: TGCAGCGTTGCCGGGAGCGGATACGAGCAGTACTTC. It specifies CSVAGSGYEQYF.

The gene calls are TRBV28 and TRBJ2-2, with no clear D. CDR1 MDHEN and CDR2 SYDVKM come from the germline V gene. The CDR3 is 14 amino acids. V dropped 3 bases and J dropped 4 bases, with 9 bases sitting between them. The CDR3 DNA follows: TGTGCCAGCAGTTTCCCACCGGGCACCGGGGAGCTGTTTTTT. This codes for CASSFPPGTGELFF.

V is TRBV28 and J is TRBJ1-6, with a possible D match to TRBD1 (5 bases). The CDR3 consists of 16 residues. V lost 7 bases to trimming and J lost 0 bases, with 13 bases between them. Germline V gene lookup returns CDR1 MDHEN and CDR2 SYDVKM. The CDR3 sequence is CASTLGGSSYNSPLHF. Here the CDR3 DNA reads TGTGCCAGCACCTTGGGGGGGAGCTCCTATAATTCACCCCTCCACTTT.

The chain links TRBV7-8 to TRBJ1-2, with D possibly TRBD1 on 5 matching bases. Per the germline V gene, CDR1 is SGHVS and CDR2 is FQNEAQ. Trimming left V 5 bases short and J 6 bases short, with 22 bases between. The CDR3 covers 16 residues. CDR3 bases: TGTGCCAGCAGCCCGGATGAGGGCGCAGGGTTAAATGGCTACACCTTC. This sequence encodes CASSPDEGAGLNGYTF.

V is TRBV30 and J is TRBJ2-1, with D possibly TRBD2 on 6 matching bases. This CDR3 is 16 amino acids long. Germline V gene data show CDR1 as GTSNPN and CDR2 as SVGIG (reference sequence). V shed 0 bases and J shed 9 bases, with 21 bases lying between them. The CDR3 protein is CAWSVEAGTPRSEQFF. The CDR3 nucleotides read TGTGCCTGGAGTGTCGAGGCCGGGACTCCGCGGAGTGAGCAGTTCTTC. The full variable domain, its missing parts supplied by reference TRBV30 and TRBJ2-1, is SQTIHQWPATLVQPVGSPLSLECTVEGTSNPNLYWYRQAAGRGLQLLFYSVGIGQISSEVPQNLSASRPQDRQFILSSKKLLLSDSGFYLCAWSVEAGTPRSEQFFGPGTRLTVL.